This TCR beta chain is from a study of cytomegalovirus exposure and HLA in healthy donors. Details on this clone: Antigen unknown.

13 Jbeta primers and 60 Vbeta primers were used for the PCR. Data came from immunoSEQ multiplex PCR; TCRdb stores just in-frame clones and leaves some out. Here the sample spans around 200,000 clones, around 89% being singletons. Points from the study as a whole: Overall, approximately 150 TCR beta chains were annotated as cytomegalovirus-associated. In a later analysis, specific HLA alleles were associated with 15,000 to 20,000 TCR beta sequences at a 0.05 false discovery rate.

Trimming took 10 bases from V and 7 from J; bases not matched to a gene: 8. CDR3 length: 12 residues. In germline, CDR1 is MNHEY, CDR2 SVGAGI. Sequencing used PBMCs. This receptor was obtained from a woman between 18 and 29 years old in good health and CMV-seronegative. This chain uses TRBV6-5 with TRBJ2-7; 9 bases are shared with TRBD1. The CDR3 sequence: CAIAGQGKEQYF. The CDR3 DNA sequence: TGTGCCATCGCGGGACAGGGAAAGGAGCAGTACTTC.